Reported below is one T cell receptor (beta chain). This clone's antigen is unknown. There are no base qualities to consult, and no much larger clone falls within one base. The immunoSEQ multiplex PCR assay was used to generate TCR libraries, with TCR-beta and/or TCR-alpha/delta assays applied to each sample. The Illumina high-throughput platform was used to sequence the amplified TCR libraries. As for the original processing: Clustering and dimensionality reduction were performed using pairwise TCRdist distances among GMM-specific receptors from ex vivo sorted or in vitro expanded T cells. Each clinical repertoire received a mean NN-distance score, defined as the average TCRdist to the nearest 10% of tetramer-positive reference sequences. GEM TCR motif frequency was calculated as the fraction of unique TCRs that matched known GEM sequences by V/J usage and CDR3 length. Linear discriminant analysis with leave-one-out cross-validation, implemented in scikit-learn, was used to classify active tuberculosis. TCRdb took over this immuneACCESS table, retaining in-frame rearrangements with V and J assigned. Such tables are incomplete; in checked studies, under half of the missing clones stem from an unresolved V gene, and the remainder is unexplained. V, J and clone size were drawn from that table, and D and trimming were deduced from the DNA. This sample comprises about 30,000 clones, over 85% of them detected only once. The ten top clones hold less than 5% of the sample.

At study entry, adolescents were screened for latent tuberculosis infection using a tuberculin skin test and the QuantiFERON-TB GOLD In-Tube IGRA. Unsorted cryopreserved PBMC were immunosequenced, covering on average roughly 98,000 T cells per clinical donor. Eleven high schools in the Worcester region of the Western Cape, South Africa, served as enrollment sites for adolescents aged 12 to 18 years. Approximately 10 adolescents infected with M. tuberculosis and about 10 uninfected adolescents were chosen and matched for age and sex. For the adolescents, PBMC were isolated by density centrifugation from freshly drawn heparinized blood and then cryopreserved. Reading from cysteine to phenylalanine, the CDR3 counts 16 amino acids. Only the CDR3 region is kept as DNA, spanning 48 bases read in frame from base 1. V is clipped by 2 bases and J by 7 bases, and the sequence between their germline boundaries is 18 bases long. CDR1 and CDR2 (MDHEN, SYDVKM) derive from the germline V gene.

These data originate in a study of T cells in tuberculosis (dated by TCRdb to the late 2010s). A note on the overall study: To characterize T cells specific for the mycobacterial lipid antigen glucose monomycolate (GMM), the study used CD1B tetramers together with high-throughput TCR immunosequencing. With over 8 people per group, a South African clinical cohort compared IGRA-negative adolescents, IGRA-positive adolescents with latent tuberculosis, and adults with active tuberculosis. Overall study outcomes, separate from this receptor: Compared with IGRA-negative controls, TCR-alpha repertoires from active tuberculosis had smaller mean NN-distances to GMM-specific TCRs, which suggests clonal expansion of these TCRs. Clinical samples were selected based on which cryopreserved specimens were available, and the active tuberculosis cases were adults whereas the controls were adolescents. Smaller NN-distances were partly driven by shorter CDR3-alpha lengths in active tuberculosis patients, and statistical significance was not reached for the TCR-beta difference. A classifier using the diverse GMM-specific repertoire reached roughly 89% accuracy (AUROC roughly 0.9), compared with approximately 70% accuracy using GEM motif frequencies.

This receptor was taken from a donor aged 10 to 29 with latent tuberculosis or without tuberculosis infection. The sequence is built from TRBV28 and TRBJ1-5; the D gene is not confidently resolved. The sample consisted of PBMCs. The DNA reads TGTGCCAGCAGTTTACCCGTGGGCCAGGAAGAGCAGCCCCAGCATTTT. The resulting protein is CASSLPVGQEEQPQHF.